Below, one T cell receptor (beta chain) is given with its context. This clonotype appeared many times. Which antigen it targets is not known. No qualities accompany the bases; no much larger clone lies one base away. The sample is drawn from a study of human T cells and chemical hapten exposure (dated by TCRdb to about 2021). Broadly, across the study: For sensitization, 2% DPC in acetone was applied to a 2 cm by 2 cm area of upper inner arm skin. Patch testing on the upper back used Finn chambers containing 0.01% DPC, with scoring done after 6 days according to International Contact Dermatitis Research Group standards. Alopecia areata with under or over 50% scalp involvement, alopecia totalis and alopecia universalis were represented in the patient cohort, which was mostly female. Around 29 alopecia patients provided blood for TCR sequencing at one to four time points (pre-sensitization, 2, 6 and 24 weeks). Patients additionally received weekly therapeutic DPC doses to the scalp throughout the roughly 25-week study period. This study followed changes in the peripheral blood TCR repertoire in vivo during primary and secondary sensitization of alopecia patients to the hapten diphenylcyclopropenone (DPC). Libraries were pooled for sequencing, and per-sample TCR yields varied mainly because of small differences in library volumes within the pool. Blood samples were taken from patients before sensitization (week 0) and then at 2, 6 and about 24 weeks after DPC sensitization.

Library preparation employed RACE. TCRdb names NextSeq 500 as the instrument used. During library preparation, unique molecular identifiers were attached to individual cDNA molecules so that TCRs could be counted in a quantitative, reproducible way. For every blood RNA sample, sequencing covered both the TCR alpha and TCR beta chains. The published analysis was carried out like this. The median number of TCRs per sample was over 85,000, ranging from about 23,224 to 750,000. V, J and CDR3 annotation of the TCR reads was carried out using the Decombinator software suite. For the PS versus PT1 abundance plots, all samples were subsampled to the same number of TCRs (28,000). Expanded TCRs were defined as absent before sensitization and observed at least eight times at the 2-week time point. TCRdb handled the public reads itself, with Q25 trimming in fastp and clone calling in MiXCR, and kept productive beta chains. For every CDR3 protein sequence, its rows merge into one entry that carries the most common genes and DNA. The V and J calls shown here were made by TCRdb, not taken from the authors' results. The sample yields some 400,000 distinct CDR3 sequences; 5% to 6.5% were counted once. Jointly, the top ten make up approximately 2.4% of the sample.

The time point label on this specimen signifies: pre-sensitization, week 0. What the treatment or condition label conveys for this sample: therapeutic diphenylcyclopropenone sensitization with weekly scalp DPC. At each patch-test visit, blood was drawn before the patch test was applied. Eligible patients were aged 18 to 70, diagnosed with alopecia, deemed suitable for DPC therapy, and excluded if pregnant. Total RNA was extracted from unfractionated whole blood collected in Tempus Blood RNA tubes. What the authors observed across the whole study: Significantly more large CDR3 similarity clusters were formed by expanded TCRs than by pre-sensitization or healthy control sets, consistent with antigen-driven responses. After repeated subsampling, the strength of the expansion versus patch-test correlation and the threshold at which it became significant changed. Because all patients had alopecia, a presumed autoimmune disease, the immune response of the patients might differ from that of healthy individuals. No change with DPC sensitization was found in the number of TCRs above 1 in 1000 frequency, and no evidence of global repertoire structure alterations was found. Patch test score correlated positively with the number of PT1 expanded TCRs, reaching significance at thresholds 8, 16 and 32 but not at 4.

The receptor comes from a woman aged 50 to 60 with alopecia areata. Some clones in this sample may be carry-over from other donors' samples. Specimen: whole blood, collected in connection with sensitization to the hapten diphenylcyclopropenone (DPC).

The CDR3 protein: CSAVTGTTYEQYF. In nucleotides, the sequence is TGCAGTGCTGTCACTGGGACTACCTACGAGCAGTACTTC. The rearrangement combines TRBV20-1 with TRBJ2-7; a stretch of 7 junction bases matches TRBD2. Relative to germline, V is missing 5 bases and J is missing 2 bases, with 6 bases of the junction outside any gene match. From the germline V gene (reference sequence), CDR1 is DFQATT and CDR2 is SNEGSKA. The CDR3, cysteine through phenylalanine, is 13 amino acids long. The kept DNA is CDR3 alone, 39 bases in frame from the first base.